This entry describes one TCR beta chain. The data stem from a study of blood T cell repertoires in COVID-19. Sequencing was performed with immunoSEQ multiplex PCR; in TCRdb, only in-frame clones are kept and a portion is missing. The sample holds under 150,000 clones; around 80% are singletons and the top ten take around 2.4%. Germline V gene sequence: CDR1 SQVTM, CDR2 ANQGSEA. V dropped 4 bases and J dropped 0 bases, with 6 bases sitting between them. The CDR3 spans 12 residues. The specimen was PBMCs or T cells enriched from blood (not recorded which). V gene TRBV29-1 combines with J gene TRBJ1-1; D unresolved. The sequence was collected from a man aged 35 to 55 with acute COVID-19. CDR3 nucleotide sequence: TGCAGCGTTGGACGGGTGAACACTGAAGCTTTCTTT. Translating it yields CSVGRVNTEAFF.